This T cell receptor (beta chain) was obtained from a study of cytomegalovirus exposure and HLA in healthy donors. Deletions cut 3 bases from V and 3 bases from J, with 21 bases between. Germline CDR1 reads SGHDT; CDR2 reads YYEEEE. CDR3 length: 17 amino acids. Overall study results and limits: Previous analysis showed most TCR beta V segments were productive about 90% or about 30% of the time. Associated with HLA alleles at 0.05 false discovery rate in a later analysis were some 18,000 TCR beta sequences. Most TCR sequences proved rare, with some public TCRs found in many donors.

The PCR contained 60 Vbeta and 13 Jbeta primers. Data came from immunoSEQ multiplex PCR; TCRdb stores just in-frame clones and leaves some out. This table holds about 140,000 clones, 75% found once. As for this clone: What it recognizes is unknown.

The genes are TRBV5-6 and TRBJ1-2; TRBD1 might be the D (5 bases). The material sequenced was PBMCs. This receptor was taken from a man aged 40-55 years in good health and CMV-seronegative. The CDR3 bases are TGTGCCAGCAGCTCGCCCGTGGGTGCAGGGTCGGACTATGGCTACACCTTC. Translating gives CASSSPVGAGSDYGYTF. The full variable domain, its missing parts supplied by reference TRBV5-6 and TRBJ1-2, is DAGVTQSPTHLIKTRGQQVTLRCSPKSGHDTVSWYQQALGQGPQFIFQYYEEEERQRGNFPDRFSGHQFPNYSSELNVNALLLGDSALYLCASSSPVGAGSDYGYTFGSGTRLTVV.